What follows describes a single T cell receptor beta chain. The CDR3 length is 13 residues. The V gene's germline CDR1 is GTSNPN and CDR2 SVGIG (reference sequence). V lost 1 base, J lost 6 bases, and 13 bases lay in between. Only in-frame clones appear in the TCRdb table, and some are missing; sequencing was by immunoSEQ multiplex PCR. The table includes about 130,000 clones, 85% to 90% detected once. The source of the sample is a study of blood T cell repertoires in COVID-19. The overall study: The study drew acute and convalescent COVID-19 samples from the United States, Italy and Spain. Nucleic acid was either cDNA or gDNA, and it came from T cells, B-cell-depleted T cells, or PBMCs.

Sequencing was done on a sample of peripheral blood. This clonotype originated in a human donor in a cohort sampled during active COVID-19. This chain uses TRBV30 with TRBJ2-7; unclear D gene. DNA of the CDR3: TGTGCCTGGAGTGCCGAAGCGCCGGGCGAGCAGTACTTC. Its translation is CAWSAEAPGEQYF.